This record covers a single TCR beta chain. Its cognate antigen has yet to be identified. No much larger clone is present one base from it, and per-base qualities are unavailable. The data derive from a study of cytomegalovirus exposure and HLA in healthy donors (TCRdb year 2017). Some background on the complete study: An earlier analysis of fewer than 750 of the donors reported under 300 Gb of sequence data and around 100 million unique TCR beta sequences obtained from about 200 million T cells. Roughly 320 gigabases of sequencing data and around 90 million unique TCR sequences made up an early release that covered about 640 HLA-typed donors. Of the 350 to 450 genotyped donors, 65% to 90% fell in the genetic ancestry cluster associated with self-reported Caucasian donors. The study aimed to test whether cataloging public T cell receptors could reveal signatures of past pathogen exposure. The study profiled the T cell repertoires of approximately 700 subjects by immunosequencing and related them to cytomegalovirus serostatus. Along with the roughly 710-subject first cohort, a separate validation cohort of about 110 different subjects was used. To predict cytomegalovirus infection status, the study combined high-throughput TCR immunosequencing, statistical association of individual TCRs with disease status, and machine learning. To study patterns of TCR occurrence, a later analysis re-analyzed previously published TCR beta repertoires from more than 550 donors and added high-resolution HLA genotyping. The later analysis used no new phenotypic data to find candidate immune exposures, relying instead on TCR beta sequences and their occurrence across donors. In an earlier analysis of roughly 580 of the donors, high-throughput TCR beta sequencing was used to judge whether each TCR beta V gene segment behaved as functional or pseudogenic. Donor age, sex, ethnicity and CMV serostatus were collected together with the repertoire data. In a later genetic analysis, genome-wide SNP genotypes for 398 of the 666 donors were used, and that subset was treated as a discovery cohort. All discovery cohort repertoires had been generated using a single sequencing platform. Both class I and class II loci were covered by HLA typing, at four-digit resolution. The number of donors typed differed by locus, with about 629-630 for A, B, C, DRB1 and DQB1, more than 500 for DQA1, 600 to 610 for DPA1, and roughly 450 for DPB1. Four to six DR-DQ haplotypes were handled as single units for association and clustering because linkage in the cohort was strong. Among roughly 370 genotyped donors of the cohort, an average of around 240,000 unique TCR beta nucleotide sequences were sequenced per donor, around a sixth of them non-productive.

The cohort was made up of 650 to 700 healthy bone marrow donors. At the time of sampling, every cohort member was nominally healthy, though immune exposures that went unrecorded were likely present. The donor tested CMV seronegative and was one of the 352 seronegative cohort members. Every donor gave a peripheral blood sample, and the peripheral blood mononuclear cells from that sample were used for TCR beta sequencing. Genomic DNA was extracted from the blood cell samples with the Qiagen DNeasy Blood Extraction Kit. Beyond this particular receptor, the publication reports: According to a later analysis, TCR association rates differed among HLA loci, with DRB1 alleles showing the most associated TCRs and HLA-C alleles showing the fewest. The study listed around 160 TCR beta chains as associated with cytomegalovirus. An association between a missense DCLRE1C variant and V-gene and J-gene trimming of TCR beta chains was found in a later genetic analysis and replicated in an independent cohort. HLA typing was unavailable for some donors at each locus, so association tests used only the typed subset. A group of highly shared sequence variants was considered likely to be a technical artifact of the sequencing pipeline. Roughly uniform sequencing depth across donors was assumed in presence/absence analyses, although this assumption may not hold. In vitro tests confirmed that a few of the cytomegalovirus-associated TCR beta chains recognize cytomegalovirus antigens. Over 15 rarely observed V segments, including chromosome 9 orphons, were excluded from the earlier analysis of several hundred of the donors because counts were too low. A further reported finding was that TCR beta sequences accurately predicted the HLA-A and HLA-B alleles for most subjects in the first cohort. When HLA alleles, especially DR and DQ, strongly co-occurred, TCR associations were difficult to assign to individual alleles. The classifier was reported to diagnose cytomegalovirus status with high specificity and sensitivity in both the original cohort and the validation cohort. Correlated functional status among segregating V segments might reflect linkage disequilibrium, but an unknown experimental factor could not be ruled out. Compared with the 666-donor mean, donors in an Asian-associated ancestry cluster had fewer N-insertions in productive TCRs, according to a later genetic analysis. Broadly in line with IMGT annotations, most TCR beta V segments showed up in productive rearrangements about 90% or about 30% of the time in an earlier analysis of around 550 of the donors. In this cohort, only TCR beta chains were sequenced, and detectable features were limited by the absence of alpha or paired-chain data. In a later analysis, HLA-associated TCR beta chains were found to be more clonally expanded and to have lower generation probabilities than equally common non-associated chains. In a later analysis, some 17,000 TCR beta sequences were associated with specific HLA alleles at a false discovery rate of 0.05. Immune exposure information for the cohort was limited to CMV serostatus. A later analysis found that most CMV-associated TCR beta chains appeared HLA-restricted, with HLA associations seemingly driven largely by CMV exposure. While some public TCRs were present in many individuals, most TCR sequences turned up only very rarely across donors. According to a later analysis, parvovirus B19, influenza, CMV and Epstein-Barr virus appeared linked to several top co-occurrence clusters. According to the authors, the approach could potentially be generalized to other disease states and immunological phenotypes.

Receptor libraries were prepared by the immunoSEQ multiplex PCR assay. The multiplex PCR relied on a mix of 60 forward primers for TCR Vbeta segments and 13 reverse primers for TCR Jbeta segments. A multiplex PCR assay on genomic DNA amplified the CDR3 region of rearranged TCR beta genes. The Illumina HiSeq System was used to sequence the amplified TCR beta libraries as 87-base-pair reads. Processing in the source paper ran as follows. A later analysis tallied 70 million to 100 million unique TCR beta chains across the 666 repertoires, and some 10 million of those chains were shared by two or more donors. Raw reads were error-corrected and collapsed into unique sequences by a nearest-neighbor algorithm in which closely related sequences were merged to remove PCR and sequencing errors. V, D and J gene segments were assigned by aligning CDR3 sequences to IMGT reference sequences. For a sequence to be retained, a match of at least six nucleotides to both a V gene segment and a J gene segment was required. Rearrangements were called productive when the CDR3 lacked stop codons and stayed in frame with V and J; all others were non-productive. Following IMGT convention, CDR3 was defined as the stretch from the second conserved V-encoded cysteine up to the conserved J-encoded phenylalanine. The earlier analysis of about 590 of the donors excluded sequences that lacked an unambiguous match to a single V gene segment. In an earlier analysis of 500 to 750 of the donors, V segments were called functional above 56.7% productive rearrangements and were called segregating when the between-donor standard deviation exceeded 5%. A statistical classification framework was built to diagnose cytomegalovirus status from the catalog of TCR beta chain sequences. A later analysis assigned V and J genes by comparing TCR nucleotide sequences with IMGT/GENE-DB human TR gene sequences. Using the TCRdist pipeline, a later analysis assigned CDR3 sequences along with most-parsimonious VDJ recombination scenarios. In a later analysis, every TCR beta chain was defined by the combination of its CDR3 amino acid sequence and its V-gene family, and reads without a unique V-gene family were dropped. A later analysis removed several hundred highly shared, low-generation-probability nucleotide sequences to deal with suspected cross-contamination and a sequencing artifact. For each public chain, a later analysis derived a clonal expansion index from normalized ranks of inferred template counts within each repertoire. In a later analysis, generation probabilities were computed using a VDJ recombination model fitted to out-of-frame rearrangements, and the results were checked against IGoR. Hypergeometric tests were used in a later analysis to score TCR-TCR, TCR-HLA and TCR-CMV co-occurrence, with a repertoire-size bias correction applied to the TCR pairs. False discovery rates were estimated in a later analysis by permuting HLA or CMV assignments 20 times. A later analysis grouped co-occurring TCRs with DBSCAN, adding TCRdist sequence similarity when clustering within HLA-allele-positive subsets. For co-occurrence clustering, repertoires with fewer than 30,000 or more than 120,000 public chains were excluded, along with roughly five repertoires with anomalous nucleotide sharing. Here the immuneACCESS table is served through TCRdb, limited to in-frame sequences with V and J called. Missing clones are a known gap in these copies; in checked studies unresolved V genes cover under half, and the rest lacks a known reason. V and J calls and clone size are given by that table; D and trimming were obtained from the DNA. The table for this sample lists 150,000 to 200,000 clones; around three quarters of them were counted only once. Of the sample, approximately 2.1% falls within the top ten clones.

This clonotype was obtained from a man aged 30 to 39 in good health and CMV-seronegative. Sequencing was carried out using PBMCs.

The CDR3 region has the sequence CASSYHGDPGEQYF. The nucleotide sequence reads as follows: TGTGCCAGCAGTTACCACGGCGACCCGGGCGAGCAGTACTTC. In this chain, TRBV6-5 is recombined with TRBJ2-7, with the D gene not confidently named. From the cysteine through the phenylalanine, the CDR3 covers 14 amino acids. This entry keeps only the CDR3 DNA: 42 bases, framed from base 1. A distance of 14 bases separates the germline ends of V and J, which lose 2 bases and 6 bases respectively. Reading the germline V gene gives CDR1 MNHEY and CDR2 SVGAGI.